A selection of T cell receptor beta chains follows, all from one sample in a study of blood T cell repertoires in COVID-19. Profiled with immunoSEQ multiplex PCR; TCRdb holds only in-frame clones, not every one. The data hold around 100,000 clones, with 80% observed a single time. Material for sequencing was peripheral blood. The receptors originated from an older man with active or convalescent COVID-19. Both conserved end residues are part of each CDR3. The order of the fields is clone size, V gene, J gene, D gene, CDR3 DNA, CDR3 protein. D genes are given only for firm matches. Size tells how often a clone was seen (once, few, many) or the class of an expanded clone, and some rows leave it out.

clone size: NA; V gene: TRBV14; J gene: TRBJ1-5; D gene: TRBD1; CDR3 DNA: TGTGCCAGCAGCCAACCGGGACAGAGTAATAGCAATCAGCCCCAGCATTTT; CDR3 protein: CASSQPGQSNSNQPQHF
clone size: NA; V gene: TRBV19; J gene: TRBJ1-2; D gene: NA; CDR3 DNA: TGTGCCAGTAGCCCTTCGACAGATTACAACTATGGCTACACCTTC; CDR3 protein: CASSPSTDYNYGYTF
clone size: NA; V gene: TRBV5-4; J gene: TRBJ1-2; D gene: TRBD1; CDR3 DNA: TGTGCCAGCAGCTCGACAGGGACCTGGGGCTACACCTTC; CDR3 protein: CASSSTGTWGYTF
clone size: NA; V gene: TRBV30; J gene: TRBJ1-3; D gene: NA; CDR3 DNA: TGTGCCTGGACCCCACAGGGTAATAGGAGAAACACCATATATTTT; CDR3 protein: CAWTPQGNRRNTIYF
clone size: NA; V gene: TRBV29-1; J gene: TRBJ2-7; D gene: TRBD2; CDR3 DNA: TGCAGCGTTGTTGCGGGAGGGACCTCCTACGAGCAGTACTTC; CDR3 protein: CSVVAGGTSYEQYF
clone size: NA; V gene: TRBV18; J gene: TRBJ1-5; D gene: TRBD1; CDR3 DNA: TGTGCCAGCTCACCTGGGACAGGGGGTCAGGGGGCCCAGCATTTT; CDR3 protein: CASSPGTGGQGAQHF
clone size: NA; V gene: TRBV2; J gene: TRBJ1-6; D gene: TRBD1; CDR3 DNA: TGTGCCAGCAGTGTGTCTGGACAGGGGAGTAATTCACCCCTCCACTTT; CDR3 protein: CASSVSGQGSNSPLHF
clone size: NA; V gene: TRBV7-6; J gene: TRBJ1-6; D gene: NA; CDR3 DNA: TGTGCCAGCAGCGCCTTACCAGCGACCCTCTATAATTCACCCCTCCACTTT; CDR3 protein: CASSALPATLYNSPLHF
clone size: NA; V gene: TRBV18; J gene: TRBJ1-1; D gene: TRBD1; CDR3 DNA: TGTGCCAGCTCACCACGACAGGGGGGACAGAACACTGAAGCTTTCTTT; CDR3 protein: CASSPRQGGQNTEAFF
clone size: NA; V gene: TRBV14; J gene: TRBJ1-6; D gene: NA; CDR3 DNA: TGTGCCAGCAGTACTCCCGGTAATAATTCACCCCTCCACTTT; CDR3 protein: CASSTPGNNSPLHF
clone size: few; V gene: TRBV5-1; J gene: TRBJ2-5; D gene: NA; CDR3 DNA: TGCGCCAGCAGTAAGGACAGCTTCCAAGAGACCCAGTACTTC; CDR3 protein: CASSKDSFQETQYF
clone size: once; V gene: TRBV2; J gene: TRBJ1-1; D gene: NA; CDR3 DNA: TGTGCCAGCAGTGTCGAGGCAAAACAAACTGAAGCTTTCTTT; CDR3 protein: CASSVEAKQTEAFF
clone size: NA; V gene: TRBV3-1/TRBV3-2; J gene: TRBJ2-2; D gene: TRBD2; CDR3 DNA: TGTGCCAGCAGCCAAGACGCGGGGGGAACCGGGGAGCTGTTTTTT; CDR3 protein: CASSQDAGGTGELFF
clone size: few; V gene: TRBV19; J gene: TRBJ2-1; D gene: TRBD2; CDR3 DNA: TGTGCCAGTAGTTATCCGGGGGAGGGCTATAATGAGCAGTTCTTC; CDR3 protein: CASSYPGEGYNEQFF
clone size: NA; V gene: TRBV7-3; J gene: TRBJ2-7; D gene: TRBD1; CDR3 DNA: TGTGCCAGCAGTTCGACAGGGGGCTACGAGCAGTACTTC; CDR3 protein: CASSSTGGYEQYF
clone size: few; V gene: TRBV6-2/TRBV6-3; J gene: TRBJ1-1; D gene: NA; CDR3 DNA: TGTGCCAGCAGTCTCCAGTATGAAGCTTTCTTT; CDR3 protein: CASSLQYEAFF
clone size: NA; V gene: TRBV10-1; J gene: TRBJ2-4; D gene: NA; CDR3 DNA: TGCGCCACCACGGGCGGGTTTATAGCCAAAAACATTCAGTACTTC; CDR3 protein: CATTGGFIAKNIQYF
clone size: NA; V gene: TRBV14; J gene: TRBJ2-4; D gene: NA; CDR3 DNA: TGTGCCAGCAGCCAAGACAGGGTTTTAAACATTCAGTACTTC; CDR3 protein: CASSQDRVLNIQYF
clone size: NA; V gene: TRBV5-6; J gene: TRBJ1-6; D gene: NA; CDR3 DNA: TGTGCCAGCAGCTTGGATGGGGGGGGTGGTTCACCCCTCCACTTT; CDR3 protein: CASSLDGGGGSPLHF